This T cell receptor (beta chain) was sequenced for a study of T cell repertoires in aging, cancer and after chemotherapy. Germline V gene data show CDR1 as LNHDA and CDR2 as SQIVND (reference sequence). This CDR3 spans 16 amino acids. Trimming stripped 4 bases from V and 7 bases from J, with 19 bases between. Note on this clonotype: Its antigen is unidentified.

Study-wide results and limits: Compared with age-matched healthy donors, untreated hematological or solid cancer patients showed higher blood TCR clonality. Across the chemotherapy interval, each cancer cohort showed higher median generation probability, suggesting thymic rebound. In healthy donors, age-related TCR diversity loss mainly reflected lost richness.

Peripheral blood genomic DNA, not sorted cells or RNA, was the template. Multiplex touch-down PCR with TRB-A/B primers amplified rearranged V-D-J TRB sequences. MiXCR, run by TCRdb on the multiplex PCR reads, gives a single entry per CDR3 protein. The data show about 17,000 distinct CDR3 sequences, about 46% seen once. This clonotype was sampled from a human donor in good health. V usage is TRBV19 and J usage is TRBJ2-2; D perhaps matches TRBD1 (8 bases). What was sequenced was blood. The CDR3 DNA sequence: TGTGCCAGTAGTACTCCCCGGACAGGGAGGGACGGGGAGCTGTTTTTT. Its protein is CASSTPRTGRDGELFF.